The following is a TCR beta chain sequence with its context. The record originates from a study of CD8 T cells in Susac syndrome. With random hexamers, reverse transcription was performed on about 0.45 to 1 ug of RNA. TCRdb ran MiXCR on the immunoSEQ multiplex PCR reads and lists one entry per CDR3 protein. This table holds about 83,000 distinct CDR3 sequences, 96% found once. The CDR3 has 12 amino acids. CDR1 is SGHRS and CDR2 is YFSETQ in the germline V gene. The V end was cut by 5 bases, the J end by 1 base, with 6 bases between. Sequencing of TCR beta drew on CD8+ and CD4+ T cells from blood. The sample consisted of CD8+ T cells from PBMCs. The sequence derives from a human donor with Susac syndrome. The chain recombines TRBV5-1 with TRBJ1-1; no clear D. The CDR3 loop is CASRAANTEAFF. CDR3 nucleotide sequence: TGCGCCAGCAGGGCAGCGAACACTGAAGCTTTCTTT.